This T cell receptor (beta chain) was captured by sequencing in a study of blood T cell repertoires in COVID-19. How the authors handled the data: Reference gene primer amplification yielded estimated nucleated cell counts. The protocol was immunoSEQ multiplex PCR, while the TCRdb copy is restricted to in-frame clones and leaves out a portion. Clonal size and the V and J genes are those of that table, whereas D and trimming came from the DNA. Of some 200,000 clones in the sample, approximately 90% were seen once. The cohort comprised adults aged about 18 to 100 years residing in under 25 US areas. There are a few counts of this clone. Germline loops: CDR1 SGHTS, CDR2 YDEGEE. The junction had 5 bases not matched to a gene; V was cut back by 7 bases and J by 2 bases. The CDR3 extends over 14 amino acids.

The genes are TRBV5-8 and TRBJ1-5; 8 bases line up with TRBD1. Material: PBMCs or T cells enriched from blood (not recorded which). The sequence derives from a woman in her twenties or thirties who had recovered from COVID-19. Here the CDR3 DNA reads TGTGCCAGCTCGGACAGGGTTGGCAATCAGCCCCAGCATTTT. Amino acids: CASSDRVGNQPQHF.